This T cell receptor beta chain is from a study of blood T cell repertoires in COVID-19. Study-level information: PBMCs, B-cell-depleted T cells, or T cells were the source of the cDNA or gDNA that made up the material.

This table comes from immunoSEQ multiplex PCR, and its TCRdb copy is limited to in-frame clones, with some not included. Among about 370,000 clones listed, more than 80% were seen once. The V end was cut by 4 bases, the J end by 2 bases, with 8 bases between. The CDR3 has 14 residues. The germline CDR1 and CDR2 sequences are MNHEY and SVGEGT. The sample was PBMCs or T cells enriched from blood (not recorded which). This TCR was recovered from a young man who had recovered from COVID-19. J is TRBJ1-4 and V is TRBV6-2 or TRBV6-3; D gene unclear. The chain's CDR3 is CASSSGQTNEKLFF. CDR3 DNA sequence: TGTGCCAGCAGTTCAGGCCAGACTAATGAAAAACTGTTTTTT.